This T cell receptor (beta chain) was obtained from a study of cytomegalovirus exposure and HLA in healthy donors. General study results and limits: There were reportedly fewer N-insertions in an Asian-associated ancestry cluster than the approximately 670-donor mean, in a later analysis.

The PCR employed 60 Vbeta primers together with 13 Jbeta primers. The table came from immunoSEQ multiplex PCR; TCRdb's copy has only in-frame clones and leaves some out. There are about 150,000 clones in the sample; around 70% occur only once, and under 2.5% lies in the top ten. Comments on this clone: As yet, its antigen is unknown.

This CDR3 comprises 16 residues. Germline-derived CDR1 and CDR2 are SNHLY and FYNNEI. With V trimmed by 10 bases and J by 2 bases, 12 bases remained unmatched. Sample: PBMCs. The chain has TRBV2 and TRBJ2-1, with 9 bases identical to TRBD1. This clonotype was obtained from a man aged 30-40 years in good health and CMV-seronegative. CDR3 sequence reads: CATRTGEGQAYNEQFF. The CDR3 DNA reads TGTGCCACCCGGACAGGGGAAGGGCAGGCCTACAATGAGCAGTTCTTC.